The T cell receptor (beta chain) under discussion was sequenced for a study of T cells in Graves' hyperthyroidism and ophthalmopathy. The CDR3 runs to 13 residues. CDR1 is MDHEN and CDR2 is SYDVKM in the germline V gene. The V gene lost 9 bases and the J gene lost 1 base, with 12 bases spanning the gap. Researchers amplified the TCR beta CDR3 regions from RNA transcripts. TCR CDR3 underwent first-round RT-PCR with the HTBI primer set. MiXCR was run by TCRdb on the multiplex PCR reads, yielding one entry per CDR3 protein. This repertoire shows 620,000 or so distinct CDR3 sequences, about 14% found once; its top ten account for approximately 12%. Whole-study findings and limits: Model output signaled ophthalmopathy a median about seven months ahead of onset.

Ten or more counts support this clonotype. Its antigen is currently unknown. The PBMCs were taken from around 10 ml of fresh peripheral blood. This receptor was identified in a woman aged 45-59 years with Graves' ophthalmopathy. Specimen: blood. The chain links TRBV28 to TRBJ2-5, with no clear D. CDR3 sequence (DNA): TGTGCCAGTCTTGGGTGGAGCCAAGAGACCCAGTACTTC. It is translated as CASLGWSQETQYF.